This entry lists 21 T cell receptor beta chains sequenced from one sample in a study of CD8+CD57+ T cells in acquired aplastic anemia. Genomic DNA templated the TCR beta VDJ and CDR3 profiling. TCRdb fed the reads into MiXCR, producing one record per CDR3 protein. The table includes approximately 170,000 distinct CDR3 sequences, around 43% detected once. It was patients with CD8+CD57+ cell expansion by flow cytometry who were chosen for sequencing. Sequencing input: sorted CD4+, CD8+, or CD8+CD57+ T cells (not recorded which) from PBMCs. These receptors came from a human donor with aplastic anemia.

The chain combines TRBV12-3 or TRBV12-4 with TRBJ1-3; no reliable D call. This CDR3 comprises 16 residues. Trimming took 1 base from V and 0 from J, leaving 10 bases between them. In nucleotides, the CDR3 is TGTGCCAGCAGTTTAGGCCCTCCTGGCTCTGGAAACACCATATATTTT. Amino acid sequence: CASSLGPPGSGNTIYF.

A note on this clonotype: One junction end does not reproduce the germline sequence, and a read error may be involved. Written as DNA, the CDR3 is TGCAGGACCTCAGGGGGGGGTGGCACTGAAGCCTCCTTT. This gives the protein CRTSGGGGTEASF. This sequence joins TRBV29-1 and TRBJ1-1; 7 nucleotides align to TRBD1. The germline V gene encodes CDR1 SQVTM and CDR2 ANQGSEA. The CDR3 is 13 amino acids.

For this clonotype: A single base separates this from a much larger clone, so it may be a read error. This rearrangement joins TRBV12-3 or TRBV12-4 to TRBJ1-6; tentatively, D is TRBD1 (5 bases). Trimming cost V 0 bases and J 15 bases, with 15 bases left between them. The CDR3 is made up of 14 amino acids. This CDR3 is CASSLAGGVMLLHF. The DNA of the CDR3 is TGTGCCAGCAGTTTAGCCGGGGGTGTCATGCTCCTCCACTTT.

The chain has TRBV29-1 and TRBJ1-2; D may be TRBD1 (5 bases). V lost 6 bases and J 0 bases, leaving 26 bases between the germline ends. CDR1 is SQVTM and CDR2 is ANQGSEA in the germline V gene. The CDR3 is made up of 18 amino acids. As DNA, the CDR3 is TGCAGCGTGTCCGACAGTTTTTTTTCTTCGAAAGCTAACTATGGCTACACCTTC. Its protein product is CSVSDSFFSSKANYGYTF.

The chain carries TRBV10-3 and TRBJ2-7; D is ambiguous. Germline CDR1 reads ENHRY; CDR2 reads SYGVKD. V lost 10 bases, J lost 4 bases, and 14 bases lay in between. This CDR3 contains 12 residues. CDR3 DNA sequence: TGTGCCAGCAGCCAAGACCCTTACGAGCAGTACTTC. Translation: CASSQDPYEQYF.

J is TRBJ2-1 and V is TRBV24-1; 11 bases are shared with TRBD1. Germline trimming cut 5 bases from V and 5 bases from J; bases unmatched to any gene: 4. The CDR3 covers 15 residues. From germline, CDR1 is KGHDR and CDR2 SFDVKD. CDR3 DNA sequence: TGTGCCACCAGTGTGAGGGGACAGGGGGACAATGAGCAGTTCTTC. Translation: CATSVRGQGDNEQFF.

In its sample, this clonotype was seen many times. V usage is TRBV2 and J usage is TRBJ2-1; possible D gene TRBD2, 5 bases. The ends were cut back, 6 bases at V and 9 bases at J, with 15 bases in the middle. Germline V gives CDR1 SNHLY, CDR2 FYNNEI. CDR3 length equals 13 residues. The CDR3 region is CASSLGPAGEQFF. Here the CDR3 DNA reads TGTGCCAGCAGCCTCGGGCCCGCGGGTGAGCAGTTCTTC.

Worth noting for this clonotype: The conserved phenylalanine or tryptophan normally closing the CDR3 is absent here, so this likely arose from a read error. V gene TRBV5-6 combines with J gene TRBJ1-2; TRBD1 matches 8 bases. Trimming removed 4 bases from V and 1 base from J; junction bases left unmatched: 6. Germline V gene sequence: CDR1 SGHDT, CDR2 YYEEEE. There are 15 residues in the CDR3. Here the CDR3 DNA reads TGTGCCAGCAGCGCCAATGGACAGGGTAACTATGGCTACACCCTC. Translation gives CASSANGQGNYGYTL.

At least ten counts were recorded for this clonotype. The chain couples TRBV6-1 to TRBJ2-5; 8 bases are shared with TRBD1. J gave up 7 bases and V 3 bases, and 10 bases lay outside the gene matches. The CDR3 is made up of 15 amino acids. CDR1 and CDR2 (germline): MNHNS, SASEGT. The CDR3 is CASSDPGQARRTQYF. CDR3 in DNA: TGTGCCAGCAGTGACCCGGGACAGGCTAGGCGGACCCAGTACTTC.

This clonotype was counted ten times or more. The J gene is TRBJ2-2, the V gene TRBV12-3 or TRBV12-4; weak D call: TRBD1 (5 bases). The V end lost 2 bases, the J end lost 6 bases, and 7 bases lay between the germline ends. CDR3 length: 13 amino acids. CDR3 sequence: CASSLQGPGELFF. CDR3 DNA sequence: TGTGCCAGCAGTTTACAGGGTCCCGGGGAGCTGTTTTTT.

The chain joins TRBV2 to TRBJ2-3; D is possibly TRBD1 or TRBD2 (5 bases each). Germline V gives CDR1 SNHLY, CDR2 FYNNEI. The CDR3 totals 14 residues. The germline V and J ends were trimmed by 6 bases and 0 bases, with 10 bases remaining between them. CDR3 in DNA: TGTGCCAGCAGGGGACCTGCTAGCACAGATACGCAGTATTTT. It yields the protein CASRGPASTDTQYF. Complete variable domain (other parts from reference TRBV2 and TRBJ2-3): EPEVTQTPSHQVTQMGQEVILRCVPISNHLYFYWYRQILGQKVEFLVSFYNNEISEKSEIFDDQFSVERPDGSNFTLKIRSTKLEDSAMYFCASRGPASTDTQYFGPGTRLTVL.

In this sample, this clonotype turned up many times. The chain couples TRBV6-1 to TRBJ1-5; D is possibly TRBD1 (6 bases). This CDR3 spans 13 amino acids. The V gene's germline CDR1 is MNHNS and CDR2 SASEGT. The V end lost 5 bases, the J end lost 8 bases, and 13 bases lay between the germline ends. CDR3 amino acids: CASSLTGLKPQHF. The CDR3 DNA reads as TGTGCCAGCAGTCTGACAGGTTTGAAGCCCCAGCATTTT.

The chain has TRBV25-1 and TRBJ1-1; 7 bases map to TRBD1. The germline V gene encodes CDR1 MGHDK and CDR2 SYGVNS. Trimming removed 4 bases from V and 1 base from J; junction bases left unmatched: 3. This CDR3 is built from 14 residues. The CDR3 loop reads CASSGTGWNTEAFF. DNA for the CDR3: TGTGCCAGCAGTGGGACAGGTTGGAACACTGAAGCTTTCTTT.

This clonotype was picked up many times. The J gene is TRBJ2-3, the V gene TRBV20-1; 8 nucleotides match TRBD2. The CDR3 is made up of 15 amino acids. The germline V gene encodes CDR1 DFQATT and CDR2 SNEGSKA (reference sequence). The V and J ends lost 4 bases and 6 bases, in that order; junction bases with no gene match: 12. The CDR3: CSANRNPRTSDTQYF. The CDR3 DNA is TGCAGTGCTAACCGAAATCCAAGGACTAGCGATACGCAGTATTTT.

This clonotype appeared a few times. The chain has TRBV9 and TRBJ2-2; D remains ambiguous. The CDR3 has 12 amino acids. Germline CDR1 is SGDLS and CDR2 is YYNGEE. Trimming removed 2 bases at V and 5 bases at J, with 4 bases between. In DNA, the CDR3 is TGTGCCAGCAGCGTCCCTACCGGGGAGCTGTTTTTT. Translated: CASSVPTGELFF.

This clonotype was observed at least ten times. The V and J genes are TRBV7-9 and TRBJ2-1, with D unclear. Germline V gene data show CDR1 as SEHNR and CDR2 as FQNEAQ (reference sequence). The CDR3 covers 14 residues. Trimming took 5 bases from V and 9 from J, leaving 17 bases between them. CDR3 nucleotide sequence: TGTGCCAGCAGCCCAATCCAGCTAGACTCTGAGCAGTTCTTC. It encodes CASSPIQLDSEQFF.

The chain has TRBV2 and TRBJ2-7, with D tentatively TRBD1 (6 bases). This CDR3 contains 13 residues. Germline V gene data show CDR1 as SNHLY and CDR2 as FYNNEI. Between the trimmed V and J ends, which lost 6 bases and 3 bases, there was a span of 12 bases. CDR3 DNA sequence: TGTGCCAGCAGATCCGGGACAAACTACGAGCAGTACTTC. Translating gives CASRSGTNYEQYF.

With respect to this clonotype: The conserved phenylalanine or tryptophan is not found at the CDR3 terminus, so this likely reflects a read error. This chain joins TRBV6-1 and TRBJ1-6; 9 nucleotides agree with TRBD1. This CDR3 has 15 residues. Germline CDR1 MNHNS, CDR2 SASEGT. CDR3 coding DNA: TGTGGCAGCAGTCTACAGGGGGCGGATAATTCACCCCTCCACCTT. It translates to CGSSLQGADNSPLHL.

The chain recombines TRBV2 with TRBJ2-7; TRBD1 matches at 12 bases. Germline loops: CDR1 SNHLY, CDR2 FYNNEI. The CDR3 is 14 residues long. The J segment lost 7 bases and the V segment lost 6 bases, leaving 7 bases of the junction unmatched. CDR3 sequence reads: CASRQGQGAWEQYF. The CDR3 DNA follows: TGTGCCAGCAGGCAGGGACAGGGGGCTTGGGAGCAGTACTTC.

Notes on this clonotype: This may come from a read error, since a much larger clone is one base off. The chain uses TRBV19 and TRBJ2-1, with 9 positions matching TRBD2. CDR1 LNHDA and CDR2 SQIVND come from the germline V gene (reference sequence). The CDR3 consists of 15 residues. The CDR3 DNA sequence: TGTGCCAGCAGCCGTAGCGGGAGCCCCTACAATGAGCAGTCCTTC. As protein: CASSRSGSPYNEQSF.

This clonotype was seen a handful of times. The chain combines TRBV28 with TRBJ1-4, with 9 nucleotides matching TRBD1. The V and J ends lost 5 bases and 0 bases, in that order; junction bases with no gene match: 10. The CDR3 runs 18 residues. The germline gives CDR1 MDHEN, CDR2 SYDVKM. DNA for the CDR3: TGTGCCAGCAGTCTGGGCGGGACAGGGACTACAACTAATGAAAAACTGTTTTTT. As protein: CASSLGGTGTTTNEKLFF. Variable domain in full (rest from reference TRBV28 and TRBJ1-4): DVKVTQSSRYLVKRTGEKVFLECVQDMDHENMFWYRQDPGLGLRLIYFSYDVKMKEKGDIPEGYSVSREKKERFSLILESASTNQTSMYLCASSLGGTGTTTNEKLFFGSGTQLSVL.